The 10 T cell receptor beta chains below were found in one sample sequenced in a study of T cell responses to AZD1222 COVID-19 vaccine. The assay was immunoSEQ multiplex PCR, and TCRdb's table has in-frame clones only and misses some. The sample has about 170,000 clones; approximately 86% are singletons. Sequencing was performed on peripheral blood, taken on day 0 of AZD1222 vaccination. Receptor source: an adult in good health.

The V call is TRBV15, the J call TRBJ2-5; 7 bases align to TRBD2. Germline trimming cut 5 bases from V and 2 bases from J; bases unmatched to any gene: 5. This CDR3 region has 14 residues. Germline CDR1 and CDR2: LNHNV and YYDKDF (reference sequence). The CDR3 here is CATSRGLGQETQYF. As DNA, the CDR3 is TGTGCCACCAGCCGCGGACTAGGACAAGAGACCCAGTACTTC.

The DNA for the CDR3 is TGTGCCAGCAGCCAAATAGCGGGTCGCACAGATACGCAGTATTTT. It codes for CASSQIAGRTDTQYF. The V and J genes are TRBV3-1 (or the pseudogene TRBV3-2) and TRBJ2-3; 7 bases match TRBD2. J was trimmed by 1 base and V by 2 bases; bases with no gene match: 3. CDR3 length: 15 amino acids. The germline CDR1 and CDR2 sequences are LGHDT and YNNKEL (reference sequence).

The chain recombines TRBV14 with TRBJ1-4, with 7 positions matching TRBD1. The germline CDR1 and CDR2 sequences are SGHDN and FVKESK. V was clipped by 5 bases and J by 5 bases; unmatched bases: 5. This CDR3 comprises 14 residues. The DNA for the CDR3 is TGTGCCAGCAGCTCGGACAGGCGGAATGAAAAACTGTTTTTT. Translated, it gives CASSSDRRNEKLFF.

The chain carries TRBV10-2 and TRBJ1-3; D is undetermined. CDR1 and CDR2 from the germline V gene are WSHSY and SAAADI. The CDR3 sequence is 13 residues long. V was trimmed by 5 bases and J by 0 bases, leaving 5 bases between them. The CDR3 loop is CASSTSSGNTIYF. The CDR3 DNA reads as TGCGCCAGCAGTACGAGCTCTGGAAACACCATATATTTT.

This chain joins TRBV7-9 and TRBJ2-7; possibly TRBD2 for D (6 bases). The length of the CDR3 is 13 residues. The V gene's germline CDR1 is SEHNR and CDR2 FQNEAQ (reference sequence). V was clipped by 1 base and J by 7 bases, with 11 bases between them. The CDR3 DNA reads as TGTGCCAGCAGCTTAGGCGGGACGTCGGAGCAGTACTTC. It yields the protein CASSLGGTSEQYF.

V gene TRBV6-5 combines with J gene TRBJ1-2, with 8 bases lining up with TRBD1. Trimming removed 6 bases from V and 4 bases from J; junction bases left unmatched: 10. The CDR3 covers 15 residues. Germline CDR1 MNHEY, CDR2 SVGAGI. CDR3 sequence reads: CASRAVTGVSYGYTF. CDR3 bases: TGTGCCAGCAGGGCCGTGACAGGGGTGTCCTATGGCTACACCTTC.

The rearrangement uses TRBV3-1 (or the pseudogene TRBV3-2) and TRBJ1-2, with 7 bases matching TRBD1. Germline V CDR1 and CDR2: LGHDT, YNNKEL (reference sequence). The CDR3 is made up of 14 amino acids. V trimming: 0 bases; J trimming: 6 bases; junction bases outside the gene matches: 4. CDR3 amino acids: CASSQERGGNGYTF. CDR3 DNA sequence: TGTGCCAGCAGCCAAGAGCGAGGGGGCAATGGCTACACCTTC.

The chain employs TRBV21-1 and TRBJ1-3. TRBV21-1 is tagged as a pseudogene. The CDR3 is 17 amino acids. The CDR3 is CASSKSNGPGPRNTIYF. For the CDR3, the DNA is TGTGCCAGCAGCAAAAGTAACGGTCCGGGACCCAGAAACACCATATATTTT.

This clone was seen a few times. The V and J genes are TRBV4-1 and TRBJ1-6, with 10 bases fitting TRBD1. The CDR3 length is 15 residues. Per the germline V gene, CDR1 is MGHRA and CDR2 is YSYEKL. Trimming at V came to 1 base and at J to 8 bases, leaving 2 bases not matched to a gene. CDR3: CASSQVGTGDSPLHF. DNA for the CDR3: TGCGCCAGCAGCCAAGTCGGGACAGGGGATTCACCCCTCCACTTT.

The chain joins TRBV3-1 (or the pseudogene TRBV3-2) to TRBJ2-1; TRBD2 matches 12 bases. This CDR3 is 16 amino acids long. The V gene end was trimmed by 4 bases and the J gene end by 8 bases; junction bases not matched to a gene: 9. The germline gives CDR1 LGHDT, CDR2 YNNKEL (reference sequence). This CDR3 is CASSPRLAGGWDEQFF. In DNA, the CDR3 is TGTGCCAGCAGCCCACGCCTAGCGGGAGGGTGGGATGAGCAGTTCTTC.